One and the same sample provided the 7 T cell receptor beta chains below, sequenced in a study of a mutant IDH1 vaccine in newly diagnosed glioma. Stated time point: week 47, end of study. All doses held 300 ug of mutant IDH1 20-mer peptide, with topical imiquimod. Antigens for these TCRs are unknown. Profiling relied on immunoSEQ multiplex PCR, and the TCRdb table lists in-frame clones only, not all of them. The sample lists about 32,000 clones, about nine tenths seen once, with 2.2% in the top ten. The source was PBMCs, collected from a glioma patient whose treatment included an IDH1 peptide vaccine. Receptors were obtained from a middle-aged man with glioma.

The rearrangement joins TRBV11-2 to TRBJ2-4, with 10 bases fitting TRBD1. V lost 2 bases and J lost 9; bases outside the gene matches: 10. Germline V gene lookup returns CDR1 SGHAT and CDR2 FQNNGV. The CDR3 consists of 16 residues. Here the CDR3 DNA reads TGTGCCAGCAGCTTAACAGGAGACAGGGGGCTAAGCATTCAGTACTTC. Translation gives CASSLTGDRGLSIQYF. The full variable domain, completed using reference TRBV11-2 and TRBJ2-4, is EAGVAQSPRYKIIEKRQSVAFWCNPISGHATLYWYQQILGQGPKLLIQFQNNGVVDDSQLPKDRFSAERLKGVDSTLKIQPAKLEDSAVYLCASSLTGDRGLSIQYFGAGTRLSVL.

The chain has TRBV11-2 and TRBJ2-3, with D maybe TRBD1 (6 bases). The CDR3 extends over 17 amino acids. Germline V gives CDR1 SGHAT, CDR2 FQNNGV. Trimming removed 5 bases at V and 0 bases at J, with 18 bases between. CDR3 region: CASSLRDIPSSTDTQYF. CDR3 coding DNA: TGTGCCAGCAGCCTACGGGACATCCCTTCTAGCACAGATACGCAGTATTTT.

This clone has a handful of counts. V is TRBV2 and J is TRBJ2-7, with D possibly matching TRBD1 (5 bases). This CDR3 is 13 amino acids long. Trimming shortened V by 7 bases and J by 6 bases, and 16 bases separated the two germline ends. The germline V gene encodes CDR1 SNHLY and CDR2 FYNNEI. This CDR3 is CASTGVGAVEQYV. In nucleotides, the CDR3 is TGTGCCAGCACTGGAGTTGGGGCCGTCGAGCAGTACGTC.

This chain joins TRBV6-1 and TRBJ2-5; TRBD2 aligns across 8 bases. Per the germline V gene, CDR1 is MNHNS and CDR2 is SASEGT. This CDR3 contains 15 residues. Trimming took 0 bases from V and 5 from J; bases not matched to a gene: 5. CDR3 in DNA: TGTGCCAGCAGTGAAGCGACGGGGGGGCTTGAGACCCAGTACTTC. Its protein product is CASSEATGGLETQYF.

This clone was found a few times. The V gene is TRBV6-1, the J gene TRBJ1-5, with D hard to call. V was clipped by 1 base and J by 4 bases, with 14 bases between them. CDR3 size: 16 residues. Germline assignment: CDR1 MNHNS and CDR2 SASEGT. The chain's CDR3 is CASSEEWAGLNQPQHF. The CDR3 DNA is TGTGCCAGCAGTGAAGAATGGGCAGGCCTTAATCAGCCCCAGCATTTT.

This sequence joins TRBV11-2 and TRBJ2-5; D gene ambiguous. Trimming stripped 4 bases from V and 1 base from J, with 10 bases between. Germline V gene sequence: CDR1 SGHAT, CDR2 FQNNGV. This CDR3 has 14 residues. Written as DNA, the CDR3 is TGTGCCAGCAGCTCACCCCCAGTCCAAGAGACCCAGTACTTC. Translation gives CASSSPPVQETQYF.

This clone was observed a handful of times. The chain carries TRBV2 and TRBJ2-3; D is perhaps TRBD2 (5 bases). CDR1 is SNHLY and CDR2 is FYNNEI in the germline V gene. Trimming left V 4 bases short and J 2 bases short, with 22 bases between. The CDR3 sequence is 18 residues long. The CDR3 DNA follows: TGTGCCAGCAGTGGGACTCTCTTGATGAGGGCGGACACAGATACGCAGTATTTT. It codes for CASSGTLLMRADTDTQYF.